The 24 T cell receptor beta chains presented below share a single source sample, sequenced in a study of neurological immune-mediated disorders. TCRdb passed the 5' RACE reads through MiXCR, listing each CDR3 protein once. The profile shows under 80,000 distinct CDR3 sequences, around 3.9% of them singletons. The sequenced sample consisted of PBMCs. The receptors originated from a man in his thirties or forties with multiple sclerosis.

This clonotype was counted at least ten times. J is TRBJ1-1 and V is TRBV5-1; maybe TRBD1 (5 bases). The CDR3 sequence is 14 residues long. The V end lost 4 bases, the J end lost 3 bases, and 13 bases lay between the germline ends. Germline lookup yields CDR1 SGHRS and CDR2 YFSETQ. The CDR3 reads CASSKGVGHTEAFF. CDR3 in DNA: TGCGCCAGCAGCAAGGGAGTGGGGCACACTGAAGCTTTCTTT.

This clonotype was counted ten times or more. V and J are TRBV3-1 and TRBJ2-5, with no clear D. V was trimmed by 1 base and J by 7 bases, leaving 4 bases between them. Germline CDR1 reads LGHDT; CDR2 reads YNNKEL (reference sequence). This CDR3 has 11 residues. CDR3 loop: CASSQATTQYF. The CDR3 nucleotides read TGTGCCAGCAGCCAAGCCACGACCCAGTACTTC.

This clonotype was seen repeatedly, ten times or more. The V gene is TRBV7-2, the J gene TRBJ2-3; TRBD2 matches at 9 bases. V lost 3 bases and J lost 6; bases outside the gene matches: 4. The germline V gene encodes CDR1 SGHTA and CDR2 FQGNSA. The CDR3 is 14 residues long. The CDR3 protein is CASSLGSGGDTQYF. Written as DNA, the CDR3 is TGTGCCAGCAGCTTGGGTAGCGGGGGCGATACGCAGTATTTT.

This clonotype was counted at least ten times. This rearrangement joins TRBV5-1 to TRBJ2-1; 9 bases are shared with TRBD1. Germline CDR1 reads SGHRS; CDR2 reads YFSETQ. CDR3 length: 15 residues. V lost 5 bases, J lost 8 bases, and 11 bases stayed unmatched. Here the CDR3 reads CASSTEGQGNYEQFF. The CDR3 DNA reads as TGCGCCAGCAGTACCGAGGGACAGGGTAATTATGAGCAGTTCTTC.

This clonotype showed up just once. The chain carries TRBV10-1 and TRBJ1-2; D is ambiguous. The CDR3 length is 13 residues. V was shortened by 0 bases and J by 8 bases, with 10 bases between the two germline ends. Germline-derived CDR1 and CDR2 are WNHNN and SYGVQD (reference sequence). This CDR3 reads CASSESSRTGYTF. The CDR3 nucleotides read TGCGCCAGCAGTGAGTCGTCGCGTACCGGCTACACCTTC.

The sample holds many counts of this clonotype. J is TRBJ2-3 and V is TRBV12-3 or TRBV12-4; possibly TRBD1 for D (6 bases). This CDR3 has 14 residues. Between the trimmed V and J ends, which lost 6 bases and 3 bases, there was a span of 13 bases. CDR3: CASRPPGATDTQYF. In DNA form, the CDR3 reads TGTGCCAGCAGGCCTCCAGGGGCAACAGATACGCAGTATTTT.

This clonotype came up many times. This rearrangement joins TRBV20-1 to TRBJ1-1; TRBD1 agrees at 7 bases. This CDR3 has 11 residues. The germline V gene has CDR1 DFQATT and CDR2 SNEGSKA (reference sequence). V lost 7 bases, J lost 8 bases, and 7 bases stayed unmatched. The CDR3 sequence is CSGQGLREAFF. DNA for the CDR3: TGCAGTGGACAGGGATTAAGGGAAGCTTTCTTT.

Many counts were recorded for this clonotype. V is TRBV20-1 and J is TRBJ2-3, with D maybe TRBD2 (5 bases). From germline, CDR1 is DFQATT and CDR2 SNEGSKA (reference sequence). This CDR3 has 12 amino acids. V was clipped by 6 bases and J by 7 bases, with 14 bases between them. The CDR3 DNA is TGCAGTGCCTCACTAGTATCGAATACGCAGTATTTT. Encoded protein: CSASLVSNTQYF.

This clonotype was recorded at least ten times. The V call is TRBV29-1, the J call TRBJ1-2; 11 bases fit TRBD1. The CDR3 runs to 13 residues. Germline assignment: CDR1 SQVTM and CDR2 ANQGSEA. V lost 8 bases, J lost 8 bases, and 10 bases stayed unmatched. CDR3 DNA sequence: TGCAGCACTACCCGGGACAGGGGGGAAGGCTACACCTTC. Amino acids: CSTTRDRGEGYTF.

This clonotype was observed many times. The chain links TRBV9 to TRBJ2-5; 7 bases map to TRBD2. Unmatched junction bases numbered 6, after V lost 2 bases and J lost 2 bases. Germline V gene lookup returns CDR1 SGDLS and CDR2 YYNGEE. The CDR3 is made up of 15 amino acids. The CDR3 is CASSVRGGWQETQYF. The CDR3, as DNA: TGTGCCAGCAGCGTCCGGGGAGGGTGGCAAGAGACCCAGTACTTC.

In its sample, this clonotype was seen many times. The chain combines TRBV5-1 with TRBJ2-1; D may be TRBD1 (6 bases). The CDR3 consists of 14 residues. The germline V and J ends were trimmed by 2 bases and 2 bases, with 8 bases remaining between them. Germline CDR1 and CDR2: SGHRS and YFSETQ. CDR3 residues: CASSFPGAYNEQFF. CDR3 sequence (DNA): TGCGCCAGCAGCTTCCCAGGGGCCTACAATGAGCAGTTCTTC.

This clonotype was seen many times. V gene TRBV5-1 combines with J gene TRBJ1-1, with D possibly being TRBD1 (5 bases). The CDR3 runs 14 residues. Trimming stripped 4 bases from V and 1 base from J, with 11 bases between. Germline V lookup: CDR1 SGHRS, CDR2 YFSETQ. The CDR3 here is CASSQGPTNTEAFF. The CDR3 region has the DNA TGCGCCAGCAGCCAGGGACCGACGAACACTGAAGCTTTCTTT.

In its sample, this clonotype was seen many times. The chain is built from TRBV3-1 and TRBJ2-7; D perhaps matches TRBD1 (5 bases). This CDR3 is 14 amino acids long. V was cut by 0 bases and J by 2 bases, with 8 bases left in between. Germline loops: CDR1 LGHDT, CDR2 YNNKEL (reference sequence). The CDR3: CASSQDGRAYEQYF. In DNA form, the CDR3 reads TGTGCCAGCAGCCAAGATGGCAGGGCCTACGAGCAGTACTTC.

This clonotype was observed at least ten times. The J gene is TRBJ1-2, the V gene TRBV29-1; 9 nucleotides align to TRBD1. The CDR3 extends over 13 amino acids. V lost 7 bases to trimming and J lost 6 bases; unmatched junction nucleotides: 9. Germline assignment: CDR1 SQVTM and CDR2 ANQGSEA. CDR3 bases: TGCAGCGCTGATAACAGGGGGCAGGATGGCTACACCTTC. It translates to CSADNRGQDGYTF.

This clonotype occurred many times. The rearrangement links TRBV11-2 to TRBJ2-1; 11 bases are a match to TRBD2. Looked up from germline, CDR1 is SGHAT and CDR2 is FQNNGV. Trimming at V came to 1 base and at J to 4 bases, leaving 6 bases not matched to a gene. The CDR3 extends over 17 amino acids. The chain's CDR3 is CASSLVSSGGHYNEQFF. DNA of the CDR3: TGTGCCAGCAGCTTAGTCTCTAGCGGGGGGCATTACAATGAGCAGTTCTTC.

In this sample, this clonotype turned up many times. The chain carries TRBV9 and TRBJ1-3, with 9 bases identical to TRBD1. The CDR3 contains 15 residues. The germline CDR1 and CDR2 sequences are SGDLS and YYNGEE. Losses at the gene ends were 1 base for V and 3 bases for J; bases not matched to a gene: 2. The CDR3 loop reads CASSVMGQGGNTIYF. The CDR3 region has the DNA TGTGCCAGCAGCGTAATGGGACAGGGTGGAAACACCATATATTTT. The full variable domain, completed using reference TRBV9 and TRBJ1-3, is DSGVTQTPKHLITATGQRVTLRCSPRSGDLSVYWYQQSLDQGLQFLIQYYNGEERAKGNILERFSAQQFPDLHSELNLSSLELGDSALYFCASSVMGQGGNTIYFGEGSWLTVV.

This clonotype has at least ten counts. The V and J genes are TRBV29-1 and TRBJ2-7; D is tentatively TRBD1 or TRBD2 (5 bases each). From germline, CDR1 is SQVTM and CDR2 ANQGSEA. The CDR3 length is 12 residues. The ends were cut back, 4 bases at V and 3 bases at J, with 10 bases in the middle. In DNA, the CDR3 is TGCAGCGTTGGGGACGGACTCTACGAGCAGTACTTC. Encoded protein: CSVGDGLYEQYF.

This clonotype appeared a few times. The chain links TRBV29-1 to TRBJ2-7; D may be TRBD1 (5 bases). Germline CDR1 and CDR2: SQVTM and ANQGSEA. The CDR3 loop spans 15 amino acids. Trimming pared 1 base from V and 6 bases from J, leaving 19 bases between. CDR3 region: CSVEARGVGVGEQYF. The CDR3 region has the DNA TGCAGCGTTGAAGCCCGTGGGGTAGGGGTTGGCGAGCAGTACTTC.

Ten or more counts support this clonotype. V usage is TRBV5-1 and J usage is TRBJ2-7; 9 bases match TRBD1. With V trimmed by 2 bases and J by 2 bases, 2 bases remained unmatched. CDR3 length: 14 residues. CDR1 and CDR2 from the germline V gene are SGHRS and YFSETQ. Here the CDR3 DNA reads TGCGCCAGCAGCTTCAGACAGGGGGCCTACGAGCAGTACTTC. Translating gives CASSFRQGAYEQYF.

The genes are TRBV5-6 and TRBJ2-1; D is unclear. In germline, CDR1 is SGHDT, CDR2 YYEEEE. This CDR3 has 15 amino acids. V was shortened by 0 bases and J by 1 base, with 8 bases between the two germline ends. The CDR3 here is CASSLGIRSYNEQFF. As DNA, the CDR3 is TGTGCCAGCAGCTTGGGCATCAGATCCTACAATGAGCAGTTCTTC.

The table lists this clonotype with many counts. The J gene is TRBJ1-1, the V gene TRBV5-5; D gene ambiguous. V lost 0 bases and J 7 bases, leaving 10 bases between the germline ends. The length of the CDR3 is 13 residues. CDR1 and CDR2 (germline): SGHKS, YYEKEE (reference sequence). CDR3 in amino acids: CASSLGRADEAFF. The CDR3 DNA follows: TGTGCCAGCAGCTTGGGCCGGGCGGATGAAGCTTTCTTT.

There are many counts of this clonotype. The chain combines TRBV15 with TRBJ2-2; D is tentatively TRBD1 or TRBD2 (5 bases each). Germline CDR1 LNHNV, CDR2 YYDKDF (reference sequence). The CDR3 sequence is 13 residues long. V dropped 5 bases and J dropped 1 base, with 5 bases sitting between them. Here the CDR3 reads CATSGGNTGELFF. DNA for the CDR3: TGTGCCACCAGCGGGGGGAACACCGGGGAGCTGTTTTTT.

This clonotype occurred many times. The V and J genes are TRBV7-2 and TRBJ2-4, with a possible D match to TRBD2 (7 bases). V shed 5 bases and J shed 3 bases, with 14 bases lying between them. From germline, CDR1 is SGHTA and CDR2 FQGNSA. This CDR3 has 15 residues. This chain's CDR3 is CASSGGAWDKNIQYF. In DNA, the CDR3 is TGTGCCAGCAGCGGGGGGGCGTGGGACAAAAACATTCAGTACTTC.

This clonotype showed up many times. CDR3 region: CASPKLAGDQETQYF. The CDR3 DNA follows: TGTGCCAGCCCTAAACTAGCGGGGGATCAAGAGACCCAGTACTTC. This chain connects TRBV2 to TRBJ2-5; 11 nucleotides line up with TRBD2. The CDR3 has 15 residues. Trimming took 8 bases from V and 2 from J; bases not matched to a gene: 7. The germline CDR1 and CDR2 sequences are SNHLY and FYNNEI.